This passage covers 24 T cell receptor beta chains from one sample sequenced in a study of blood T cell repertoires in COVID-19. The table came from immunoSEQ multiplex PCR; TCRdb's copy has only in-frame clones and leaves some out. The repertoire holds about 200,000 clones, about four fifths seen once, with 6% to 8.5% in the top ten. The specimen was peripheral blood. The receptors here all came from a woman between 50 and 59 years old with active or convalescent COVID-19.

DNA of the CDR3: TGCGCCAGCAGGTCGCAGGGGGCCGGTAATTCACCCCTCCACTTT. Its protein is CASRSQGAGNSPLHF. The J gene is TRBJ1-6, the V gene TRBV5-1; 8 positions agree with TRBD1. Germline CDR1 reads SGHRS; CDR2 reads YFSETQ. After removal of 5 bases from V and 6 bases from J, the junction contained 7 bases not matched to a gene. The CDR3 contains 15 residues.

This chain links TRBV11-2 with TRBJ1-1, with a possible D match to TRBD1 (5 bases). The length of the CDR3 is 13 residues. Germline loops: CDR1 SGHAT, CDR2 FQNNGV. The V and J ends lost 3 bases and 10 bases respectively, with 15 bases between them. Here the CDR3 DNA reads TGTGCCAGCAGCTTCGACGGGGGAGTAGTAGCTTTCTTT. It encodes CASSFDGGVVAFF.

The chain employs TRBV5-1 and TRBJ1-6, with 7 nucleotides matching TRBD1. There are 15 residues in the CDR3. Per the germline V gene, CDR1 is SGHRS and CDR2 is YFSETQ. V lost 4 bases, J lost 3 bases, and 4 bases stayed unmatched. CDR3 nucleotide sequence: TGCGCCAGCAGCCCCGGGACAGTCTATAATTCACCCCTCCACTTT. Its protein is CASSPGTVYNSPLHF. Full variable domain (missing parts from reference TRBV5-1 and TRBJ1-6): KAGVTQTPRYLIKTRGQQVTLSCSPISGHRSVSWYQQTPGQGLQFLFEYFSETQRNKGNFPGRFSGRQFSNSRSEMNVSTLELGDSALYLCASSPGTVYNSPLHFGNGTRLTVT.

The V gene is TRBV9, the J gene TRBJ2-1, with 7 nucleotides matching TRBD2. From germline, CDR1 is SGDLS and CDR2 YYNGEE. The CDR3 spans 14 residues. Trimming took 3 bases from V and 3 from J; bases not matched to a gene: 3. The CDR3 nucleotides are TGTGCCAGCAGCGCCACTAGCGACTACAATGAGCAGTTCTTC. It codes for CASSATSDYNEQFF.

The J gene is TRBJ1-2, the V gene TRBV19; TRBD1 aligns across 10 bases. Germline assignment: CDR1 LNHDA and CDR2 SQIVND (reference sequence). The CDR3 totals 17 residues. V shed 4 bases, J shed 5 bases, and the junction held 13 bases outside the gene matches. CDR3 in amino acids: CASSTDYDRGLRYGYTF. CDR3 nucleotide sequence: TGTGCCAGTAGTACGGACTACGACAGGGGGCTTCGTTATGGCTACACCTTC.

The chain has TRBV15 and TRBJ1-1; D is perhaps TRBD1 (6 bases). This CDR3 is 15 amino acids long. Trimming took off 5 bases at V and 4 bases at J, with 17 bases between the two ends. The germline gives CDR1 LNHNV, CDR2 YYDKDF (reference sequence). CDR3: CATSGILQGPTEAFF. The CDR3 coding sequence is TGTGCCACCAGCGGAATACTACAGGGACCCACTGAAGCTTTCTTT. Full variable domain (outside the CDR3, taken from reference TRBV15 and TRBJ1-1): DAMVIQNPRYQVTQFGKPVTLSCSQTLNHNVMYWYQQKSSQAPKLLFHYYDKDFNNEADTPDNFQSRRPNTSFCFLDIRSPGLGDTAMYLCATSGILQGPTEAFFGQGTRLTVV.

This clone was counted a few times. The CDR3 sequence: CASSLAGRGYQPQHF. In nucleotides, the CDR3 is TGCGCCAGCAGCTTGGCAGGGCGCGGTTATCAGCCCCAGCATTTT. This chain connects TRBV5-1 to TRBJ1-5, with a possible D match to TRBD1 (5 bases). The germline V gene encodes CDR1 SGHRS and CDR2 YFSETQ. The CDR3 has 15 residues. Trimming pared 0 bases from V and 5 bases from J, leaving 12 bases between.

This chain uses TRBV11-2 with TRBJ1-1; D perhaps matches TRBD1 (5 bases). This CDR3 is 12 amino acids long. CDR1 is SGHAT, CDR2 FQNNGV, per germline. Trimming pared 5 bases from V and 4 bases from J, leaving 8 bases between. CDR3 in DNA: TGTGCCAGCAGCGGGGGGGGCACTGAAGCTTTCTTT. Its protein product is CASSGGGTEAFF. The full variable domain, with the rest looked up from reference TRBV11-2 and TRBJ1-1, is EAGVAQSPRYKIIEKRQSVAFWCNPISGHATLYWYQQILGQGPKLLIQFQNNGVVDDSQLPKDRFSAERLKGVDSTLKIQPAKLEDSAVYLCASSGGGTEAFFGQGTRLTVV.

This chain uses TRBV5-6 with TRBJ2-5; 9 nucleotides align to TRBD1. CDR1 is SGHDT, CDR2 YYEEEE, per germline. The CDR3 spans 16 residues. V shed 1 base, J shed 1 base, and the junction held 5 bases outside the gene matches. The CDR3 reads CASSLFGTGFQETQYF. CDR3 DNA sequence: TGTGCCAGCAGCTTGTTTGGGACAGGGTTCCAAGAGACCCAGTACTTC.

This clone has just a few counts. The genes are TRBV5-1 and TRBJ1-3, with a possible D match to TRBD1 (6 bases). Germline values: CDR1 SGHRS, CDR2 YFSETQ. V lost 7 bases and J 7 bases, leaving 24 bases between the germline ends. This CDR3 spans 16 amino acids. CDR3 coding DNA: TGCGCCAGCGCCCCACAGGGAAGTGGAACTCGGAACACCATATATTTT. Protein product: CASAPQGSGTRNTIYF.

This clone was detected only once. The chain links TRBV28 to TRBJ1-6; D gene unclear. This CDR3 is 12 amino acids long. V lost 4 bases and J lost 10, with 8 bases in between. Looked up from germline, CDR1 is MDHEN and CDR2 is SYDVKM. The CDR3 is CASSSYISPLHF. CDR3 bases: TGTGCCAGCAGTTCTTACATCTCACCCCTCCACTTT.

The chain uses TRBV6-5 and TRBJ2-7; TRBD1 matches at 7 bases. Trimming removed 2 bases from V and 6 bases from J; junction bases left unmatched: 4. CDR3 length: 13 residues. The V gene's germline CDR1 is MNHEY and CDR2 SVGAGI. The CDR3 DNA is TGTGCCAGCAGTTACCGGACAGGTAGCGAGCAGTACTTC. Translation gives CASSYRTGSEQYF.

The genes are TRBV28 and TRBJ2-2; tentative D call: TRBD2 (6 bases). Germline CDR1 is MDHEN and CDR2 is SYDVKM. This CDR3 region has 16 residues. Trimming took off 3 bases at V and 1 base at J, with 12 bases between the two ends. For the CDR3, the DNA is TGTGCCAGCAGTTTCGCTGGGCGGGGGAACACCGGGGAGCTGTTTTTT. It yields the protein CASSFAGRGNTGELFF. The whole variable domain, filled in from reference TRBV28 and TRBJ2-2, reads DVKVTQSSRYLVKRTGEKVFLECVQDMDHENMFWYRQDPGLGLRLIYFSYDVKMKEKGDIPEGYSVSREKKERFSLILESASTNQTSMYLCASSFAGRGNTGELFFGEGSRLTVL.

V usage is TRBV4-1 and J usage is TRBJ2-1; TRBD2 matches 10 bases. V lost 1 base and J lost 4; bases outside the gene matches: 4. Germline values: CDR1 MGHRA, CDR2 YSYEKL. CDR3 length: 16 amino acids. The CDR3, as DNA: TGCGCCAGCAGCCAAGCCGGGACTAGCGAATACAATGAGCAGTTCTTC. It translates to CASSQAGTSEYNEQFF.

The chain links TRBV18 to TRBJ1-5; possible D gene TRBD1, 6 bases. V was trimmed by 2 bases and J by 2 bases, leaving 16 bases between them. The germline CDR1 and CDR2 sequences are KGHSH and LQKENI. The CDR3 extends over 17 amino acids. This CDR3 reads CASSPTGLGIGNQPQHF. The CDR3 DNA reads TGTGCCAGCTCACCAACAGGGTTAGGTATCGGCAATCAGCCCCAGCATTTT. The full variable domain, completed using reference TRBV18 and TRBJ1-5, is NAGVMQNPRHLVRRRGQEARLRCSPMKGHSHVYWYRQLPEEGLKFMVYLQKENIIDESGMPKERFSAEFPKEGPSILRIQQVVRGDSAAYFCASSPTGLGIGNQPQHFGDGTRLSIL.

V is TRBV6-5 and J is TRBJ1-1; D is unclear. Trimming took 11 bases from V and 6 from J, leaving 19 bases between them. Germline assignment: CDR1 MNHEY and CDR2 SVGAGI. The CDR3 runs to 13 residues. For the CDR3, the DNA is TGTGCCTCCTCAGCAGGAGGGCTTTCTGAAGCTTTCTTT. It codes for CASSAGGLSEAFF.

This chain uses TRBV5-1 with TRBJ1-5; 7 bases fit TRBD1. Germline V gene sequence: CDR1 SGHRS, CDR2 YFSETQ. Germline trimming cut 3 bases from V and 5 bases from J; bases unmatched to any gene: 2. The CDR3 has 13 residues. CDR3 sequence (DNA): TGCGCCAGCAGCTCAGACAGGGATCAGCCCCAGCATTTT. It codes for CASSSDRDQPQHF. Based on the CDR3 plus reference TRBV5-1 and TRBJ1-5, the full variable domain is KAGVTQTPRYLIKTRGQQVTLSCSPISGHRSVSWYQQTPGQGLQFLFEYFSETQRNKGNFPGRFSGRQFSNSRSEMNVSTLELGDSALYLCASSSDRDQPQHFGDGTRLSIL.

This rearrangement joins TRBV11-2 to TRBJ1-2; 7 nucleotides align to TRBD1. Germline CDR1 is SGHAT and CDR2 is FQNNGV. This CDR3 region has 17 residues. With 2 bases clipped from V and 7 bases from J, the junction kept 16 bases outside the gene matches. For the CDR3, the DNA is TGTGCCAGCAGCTTAACCCTACTAGTACAGGGGCCCCGTGGCTACACCTTC. It codes for CASSLTLLVQGPRGYTF. The whole variable domain, filled in from reference TRBV11-2 and TRBJ1-2, reads EAGVAQSPRYKIIEKRQSVAFWCNPISGHATLYWYQQILGQGPKLLIQFQNNGVVDDSQLPKDRFSAERLKGVDSTLKIQPAKLEDSAVYLCASSLTLLVQGPRGYTFGSGTRLTVV.

The V and J genes are TRBV5-4 and TRBJ1-2; D possibly corresponds to TRBD1 (6 bases). CDR3 length equals 15 residues. The V end lost 5 bases, the J end lost 3 bases, and 17 bases lay between the germline ends. Looked up from germline, CDR1 is SGHNT and CDR2 is YYREEE (reference sequence). CDR3 loop: CASRSYNRDDYGYTF. DNA for the CDR3: TGTGCCAGCAGATCATACAACAGGGATGACTATGGCTACACCTTC.

This clone was counted only a few times. The genes are TRBV28 and TRBJ1-2; D not certain. The germline V gene has CDR1 MDHEN and CDR2 SYDVKM. V was pared by 4 bases and J by 6 bases, with 12 bases between. The CDR3 has 13 amino acids. The CDR3 loop reads CASSSGRTHGYTF. Here the CDR3 DNA reads TGTGCCAGCAGTTCGGGGAGGACCCATGGCTACACCTTC.

This chain links TRBV12-5 with TRBJ2-1; 9 bases map to TRBD2. Germline lookup yields CDR1 LGHNT and CDR2 FRNRAP. V lost 10 bases and J lost 4; bases outside the gene matches: 8. The CDR3 is 14 amino acids. The CDR3 here is CAIQAGGGYNEQFF. CDR3 sequence (DNA): TGTGCTATCCAAGCGGGAGGTGGTTACAATGAGCAGTTCTTC.

The chain employs TRBV4-1 and TRBJ1-4; D remains unclear. CDR3 size: 14 residues. Looked up from germline, CDR1 is MGHRA and CDR2 is YSYEKL. The V end was cut by 3 bases, the J end by 8 bases, with 13 bases between. The CDR3 region is CASSQPSVREKLFF. As DNA, the CDR3 is TGCGCCAGCAGCCAGCCAAGCGTTAGAGAAAAACTGTTTTTT.

This clone was detected only a few times. The chain has TRBV7-8 and TRBJ1-6, with TRBD1 as a possible D gene (6 bases). V lost 0 bases, J lost 0 bases, and 6 bases lay in between. This CDR3 has 16 amino acids. Germline V gene sequence: CDR1 SGHVS, CDR2 FQNEAQ. The CDR3 protein is CASSLAGASYNSPLHF. DNA of the CDR3: TGTGCCAGCAGCTTAGCGGGGGCCTCCTATAATTCACCCCTCCACTTT.

V usage is TRBV5-6 and J usage is TRBJ2-3; D might be TRBD2 (6 bases). In germline, CDR1 is SGHDT, CDR2 YYEEEE. The CDR3 has 12 residues. CDR3 sequence: CGSGSRADTQYF. CDR3 sequence (DNA): TGTGGTAGCGGTTCCCGGGCAGATACGCAGTATTTT.